Below are 14 T cell receptor beta chains sequenced from a single sample in a study of blood T cell repertoires in COVID-19. The data were produced by immunoSEQ multiplex PCR, yet TCRdb's version contains in-frame clones alone and is incomplete. The sample lists 200,000 to 300,000 clones, about nine tenths occurring once. Sequencing used PBMCs or T cells enriched from blood (not recorded which). These receptor sequences come from a man aged 40-49 years who had recovered from COVID-19.

The V and J genes are TRBV6-4 and TRBJ2-1, with 10 bases lining up with TRBD2. The CDR3 runs to 17 residues. Germline CDR1 and CDR2: MRHNA and SNTAGT. V was pared by 0 bases and J by 9 bases, with 11 bases of the junction left unmatched. The DNA of the CDR3 is TGTGCCAGCAGTGACTCAACGGCTAGCGGGAGAGGTGGTGAGCAGTTCTTC. This codes for CASSDSTASGRGGEQFF.

As concerns this clone: Just one base apart from a much larger clone, this may be a read error. The V and J genes are TRBV7-2 and TRBJ2-1; 8 positions match TRBD2. Germline V gene data show CDR1 as SGHTA and CDR2 as FQGNSA. The CDR3 consists of 15 residues. Trimming removed 5 bases from V and 0 bases from J; junction bases left unmatched: 3. This CDR3 is CASSASGSSYNEQFF. DNA for the CDR3: TGTGCCAGCAGCGCCAGCGGGAGCTCCTACAATGAGCAGTTCTTC.

The count of this clone is one. This chain joins TRBV25-1 and TRBJ2-7; D is unclear. The CDR3 covers 13 residues. The ends were cut back, 1 base at V and 3 bases at J, with 7 bases in the middle. Germline assignment: CDR1 MGHDK and CDR2 SYGVNS. The CDR3 DNA follows: TGTGCCAGCAGTGAATCAATGAGCTACGAGCAGTACTTC. Translation gives CASSESMSYEQYF.

V usage is TRBV5-1 and J usage is TRBJ2-5; 8 bases match TRBD1. J was trimmed by 2 bases and V by 2 bases; bases with no gene match: 8. Germline V gives CDR1 SGHRS, CDR2 YFSETQ. The CDR3 length is 16 residues. CDR3 region: CASSFGQGARQETQYF. The CDR3 DNA sequence: TGCGCCAGCAGCTTTGGACAGGGTGCCCGACAAGAGACCCAGTACTTC.

This clone has a single count. The CDR3 protein is CASSTGQGGEKLFF. Written as DNA, the CDR3 is TGTGCCAGCAGCACAGGACAGGGGGGTGAAAAACTGTTTTTT. The chain joins TRBV11-2 to TRBJ1-4; the match to TRBD1 covers 10 bases. The length of the CDR3 is 14 residues. Germline CDR1 and CDR2: SGHAT and FQNNGV. The V and J ends lost 5 bases and 7 bases, in that order; junction bases with no gene match: 4.

The rearrangement links TRBV4-2 to TRBJ1-2, with D maybe TRBD1 (5 bases). This CDR3 is 16 amino acids long. V lost 2 bases, J lost 0 bases, and 13 bases lay in between. The germline CDR1 and CDR2 sequences are LGHNA and YNFKEQ. CDR3 nucleotides: TGTGCCAGCAGCCAACCCTTGCAGGGAACTAACTATGGCTACACCTTC. Translation: CASSQPLQGTNYGYTF.

The V gene is TRBV25-1, the J gene TRBJ2-5, with no clear D. CDR1 MGHDK and CDR2 SYGVNS come from the germline V gene. V was trimmed by 4 bases and J by 1 base, leaving 16 bases between them. The CDR3 length is 16 residues. DNA of the CDR3: TGTGCCAGCAGTGGCCCTGACATGTGGGCCCAAGAGACCCAGTACTTC. Residues: CASSGPDMWAQETQYF. Supplemented by reference TRBV25-1 and TRBJ2-5, the full variable domain reads EADIYQTPRYLVIGTGKKITLECSQTMGHDKMYWYQQDPGMELHLIHYSYGVNSTEKGDLSSESTVSRIRTEHFPLTLESARPSHTSQYLCASSGPDMWAQETQYFGPGTRLLVL.

The J gene is TRBJ2-1, the V gene TRBV5-1; TRBD2 matches 11 bases. With 5 bases clipped from V and 8 bases from J, the junction kept 12 bases outside the gene matches. This CDR3 has 16 amino acids. The germline V gene has CDR1 SGHRS and CDR2 YFSETQ. The CDR3 spells CASSAALAGGFHEQFF. For the CDR3, the DNA is TGCGCCAGCAGTGCGGCGCTAGCGGGAGGCTTCCATGAGCAGTTCTTC.

V and J are TRBV18 and TRBJ1-6; D unresolved. The CDR3 is made up of 15 amino acids. In germline, CDR1 is KGHSH, CDR2 LQKENI. Deletions cut 0 bases from V and 5 bases from J, with 8 bases between. The CDR3 DNA is TGTGCCAGCTCACCACCGGATACAGATAATTCACCCCTCCACTTT. Translated: CASSPPDTDNSPLHF.

This clone was recorded only once. This chain connects TRBV30 to TRBJ2-1; D is unresolved. Germline V gene lookup returns CDR1 GTSNPN and CDR2 SVGIG (reference sequence). This CDR3 is 11 amino acids long. V lost 5 bases to trimming and J lost 8 bases, with 10 bases between them. The CDR3 DNA sequence: TGTGCCTGGGGAATAGCTTATGAGCAGTTCTTC. It is translated as CAWGIAYEQFF.

V and J are TRBV4-1 and TRBJ2-2; 8 positions agree with TRBD2. This CDR3 comprises 16 residues. V lost 4 bases and J lost 4; bases outside the gene matches: 8. CDR1 is MGHRA, CDR2 YSYEKL, per germline. For the CDR3, the DNA is TGCGCCAGCAGCCGAGGGACTAGAAGAGGCACCGGGGAGCTGTTTTTT. Its protein product is CASSRGTRRGTGELFF.

This clone was found a few times. The gene calls are TRBV28 and TRBJ2-5, with 11 bases aligning to TRBD1. J lost 5 bases, V lost 5 bases, and 7 bases had no gene match. This CDR3 contains 15 residues. Germline-derived CDR1 and CDR2 are MDHEN and SYDVKM. The CDR3 nucleotides are TGTGCCAGCAGTCCCCCCGGGACAGGGGGGGAGACCCAGTACTTC. This gives the protein CASSPPGTGGETQYF.

V gene TRBV7-9 combines with J gene TRBJ1-2, with 9 positions matching TRBD1. Germline V gene lookup returns CDR1 SEHNR and CDR2 FQNEAQ (reference sequence). The J segment lost 6 bases and the V segment lost 5 bases, leaving 4 bases of the junction unmatched. The CDR3 is 13 amino acids. DNA of the CDR3: TGTGCCAGCAGCCGGACAGGGGAGAATGGCTACACCTTC. This translates into CASSRTGENGYTF. Based on the CDR3 plus reference TRBV7-9 and TRBJ1-2, the full variable domain is DTGVSQNPRHKITKRGQNVTFRCDPISEHNRLYWYRQTLGQGPEFLTYFQNEAQLEKSRLLSDRFSAERPKGSFSTLEIQRTEQGDSAMYLCASSRTGENGYTFGSGTRLTVV.

This chain uses TRBV19 with TRBJ2-1; D gene unclear. Per the germline V gene, CDR1 is LNHDA and CDR2 is SQIVND (reference sequence). Trimming removed 5 bases at V and 4 bases at J, with 6 bases between. The CDR3 is 12 amino acids. The CDR3 coding sequence is TGTGCCAGTAGTCTATCTTACAATGAGCAGTTCTTC. It is translated as CASSLSYNEQFF.